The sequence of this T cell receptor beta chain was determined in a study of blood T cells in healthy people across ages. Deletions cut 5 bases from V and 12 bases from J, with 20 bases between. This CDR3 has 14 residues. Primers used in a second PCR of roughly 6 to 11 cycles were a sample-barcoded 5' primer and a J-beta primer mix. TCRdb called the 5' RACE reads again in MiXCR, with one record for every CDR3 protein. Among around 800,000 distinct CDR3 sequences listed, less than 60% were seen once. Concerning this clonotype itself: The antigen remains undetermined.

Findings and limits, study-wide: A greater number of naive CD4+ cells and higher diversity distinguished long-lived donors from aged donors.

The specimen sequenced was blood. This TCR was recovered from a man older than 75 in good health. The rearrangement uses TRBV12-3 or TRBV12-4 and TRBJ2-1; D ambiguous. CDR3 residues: CASSPPRPPQVQFF. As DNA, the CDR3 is TGTGCCAGCAGTCCCCCAAGGCCCCCCCAAGTGCAGTTCTTC.